This TCR beta chain was sequenced in a study of identifying expanded T cells in peripheral blood (dated by TCRdb to about 2019). Study-level background: Technical replicates were generated by sequencing separate aliquots of the same genomic DNA pool, with four replicates compared pairwise. What the research found in general, with its limitations: The binomial model flagged about 1.2 differentially abundant clones between technical replicates, compared with approximately 15 over roughly 2 weeks and roughly 19 over roughly 4 weeks. For all healthy donors, the variance in clone template counts between roughly 2-week samples rose significantly as total template count increased. The beta-binomial model significantly reduced the number of clones called differentially abundant and the false-positive rate across all healthy-donor time intervals. The authors expected biological variance in healthy repertoires might increase further over much longer intervals such as months to years.

No immune events, such as infections, were documented for the healthy donors during the collection period. Healthy-donor blood repertoires served as a training cohort to calibrate time-dependent variance in a beta-binomial model of T-cell clone differential abundance. The training cohort was composed of approximately 10 healthy donors, 3 female and 7 male. An age range of about 25 to 64 years, with an average of 43 years, was recorded for the donors. Whole blood was collected from each healthy donor at three time points spaced 2 to 3 weeks apart and obtained from a commercial supplier. For immunosequencing, genomic DNA was extracted from unsorted whole blood. V is trimmed back by 5 bases and J by 5 bases, and the junction contains 6 bases that no gene match accounts for. From the germline V gene, CDR1 is MGHRA and CDR2 is YSYEKL. The CDR3 contains 16 residues, cysteine and phenylalanine counted. Only the CDR3 part of the read is kept: 48 bases, read in frame from the first base.

Worth noting for this clone: Its antigen has not been determined. Per-nucleotide qualities are absent, and no much larger clonotype sits a single base away.

The immunoSEQ Assay, which uses bias-controlled multiplex PCR amplification of genomic DNA, was used to profile TCRbeta CDR3 regions. The authors' pipeline ran thus. To quantify the absolute abundance of each unique TCRbeta CDR3 region, the sequences were collapsed and filtered. Two models were used to test differential abundance: a binomial model (Fisher-equivalent) and a beta-binomial model that adds time-dependent variance fitted from healthy donors. Clones with fewer than 5 combined templates were removed, and differential abundance was called for clones with a Benjamini-Hochberg FDR below 0.01. Beta-binomial variance was modeled as a function of total template count across the two samples using the form v = (b*log(k)+a)^2. The table was pulled from immuneACCESS by TCRdb, which kept in-frame rearrangements only. Such tables lose some clones; where checked, under half of the loss comes from unresolved V genes, and the rest has no known cause. V and J calls and clone size are those listed in that table; D and trimming were worked out from the DNA. This sample lists about 100,000 clones; 85% to 90% were detected once. 3.9% of the sample is held by the ten biggest clonotypes.

The sequence was obtained from a person aged 18 to 75 in good health. Sequencing input: blood. The rearranged segments are TRBV4-1 and TRBJ2-2; TRBD2 aligns with 12 central bases. The DNA reads as follows: TGCGCCAGCAGCGGTACCGGGACTAGCGGGACCGGGGAGCTGTTTTTT. Its amino acids are CASSGTGTSGTGELFF.